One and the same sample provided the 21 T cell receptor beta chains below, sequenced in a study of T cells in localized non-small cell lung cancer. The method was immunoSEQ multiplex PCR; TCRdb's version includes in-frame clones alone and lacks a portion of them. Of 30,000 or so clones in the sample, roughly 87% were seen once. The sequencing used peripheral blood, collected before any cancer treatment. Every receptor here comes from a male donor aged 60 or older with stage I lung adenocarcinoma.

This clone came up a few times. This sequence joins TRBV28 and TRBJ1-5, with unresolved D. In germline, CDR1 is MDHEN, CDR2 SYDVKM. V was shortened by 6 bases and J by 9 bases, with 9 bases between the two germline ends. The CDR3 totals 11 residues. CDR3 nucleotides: TGTGCCAGCAGCTCCAGTCGGCCCCAGCATTTT. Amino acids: CASSSSRPQHF.

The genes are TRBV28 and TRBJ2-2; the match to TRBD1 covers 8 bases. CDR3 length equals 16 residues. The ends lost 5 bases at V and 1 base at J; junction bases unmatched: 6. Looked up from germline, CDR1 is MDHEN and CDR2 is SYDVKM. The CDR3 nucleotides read TGTGCCAGCAGTCGCCCCGGGACAGGGAACACCGGGGAGCTGTTTTTT. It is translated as CASSRPGTGNTGELFF.

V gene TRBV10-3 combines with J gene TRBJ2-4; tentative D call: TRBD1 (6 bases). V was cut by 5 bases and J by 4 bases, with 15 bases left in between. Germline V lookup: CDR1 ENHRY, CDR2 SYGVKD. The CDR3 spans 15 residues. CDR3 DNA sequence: TGTGCCATCAGTTTGTCTGGGGGCCAGAAAAACATTCAGTACTTC. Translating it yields CAISLSGGQKNIQYF.

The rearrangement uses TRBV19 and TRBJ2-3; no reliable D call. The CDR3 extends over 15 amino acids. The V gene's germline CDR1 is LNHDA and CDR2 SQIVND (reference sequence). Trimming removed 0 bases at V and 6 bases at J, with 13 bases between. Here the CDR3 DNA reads TGTGCCAGTAGTATAGATAACCGGGCCCGGGATACGCAGTATTTT. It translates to CASSIDNRARDTQYF.

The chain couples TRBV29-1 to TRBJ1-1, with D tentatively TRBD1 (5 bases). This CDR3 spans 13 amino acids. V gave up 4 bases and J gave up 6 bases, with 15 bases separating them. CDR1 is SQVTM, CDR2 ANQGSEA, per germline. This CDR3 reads CSVAQGSSAEAFF. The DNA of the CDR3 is TGCAGCGTTGCGCAGGGTAGTTCGGCTGAAGCTTTCTTT.

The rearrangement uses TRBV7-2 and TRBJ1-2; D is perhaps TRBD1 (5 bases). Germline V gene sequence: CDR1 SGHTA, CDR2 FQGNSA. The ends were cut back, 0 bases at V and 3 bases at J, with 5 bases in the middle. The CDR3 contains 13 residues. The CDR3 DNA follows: TGTGCCAGCAGCTTAGCGGGGCACTATGGCTACACCTTC. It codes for CASSLAGHYGYTF.

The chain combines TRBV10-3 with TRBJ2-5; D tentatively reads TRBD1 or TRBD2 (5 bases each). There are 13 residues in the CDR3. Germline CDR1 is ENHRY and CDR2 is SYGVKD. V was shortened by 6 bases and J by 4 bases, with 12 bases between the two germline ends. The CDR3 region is CAIRERGGETQYF. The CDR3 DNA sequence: TGTGCCATCAGGGAGCGTGGGGGAGAGACCCAGTACTTC.

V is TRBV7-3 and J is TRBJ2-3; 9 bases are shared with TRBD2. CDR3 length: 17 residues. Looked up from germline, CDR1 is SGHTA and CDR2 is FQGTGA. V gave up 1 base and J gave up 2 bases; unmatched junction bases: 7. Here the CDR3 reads CASSLIASGAPTDTQYF. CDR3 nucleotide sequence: TGTGCCAGCAGCTTAATCGCTAGCGGGGCCCCCACAGATACGCAGTATTTT.

The CDR3, as DNA: TGTGCCAGCAGTTTCGTAGACAGTAGCTACGAGCAGTACTTC. Residues: CASSFVDSSYEQYF. The chain has TRBV11-2 and TRBJ2-7, with D tentatively TRBD1 (5 bases). V shed 6 bases and J shed 3 bases, with 15 bases lying between them. Germline-derived CDR1 and CDR2 are SGHAT and FQNNGV. The CDR3 totals 14 residues.

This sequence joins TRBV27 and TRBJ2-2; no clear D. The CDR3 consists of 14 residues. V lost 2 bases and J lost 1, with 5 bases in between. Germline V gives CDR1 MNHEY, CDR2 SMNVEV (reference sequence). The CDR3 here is CASSLIQNTGELFF. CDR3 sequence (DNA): TGTGCCAGCAGTTTAATTCAGAACACCGGGGAGCTGTTTTTT.

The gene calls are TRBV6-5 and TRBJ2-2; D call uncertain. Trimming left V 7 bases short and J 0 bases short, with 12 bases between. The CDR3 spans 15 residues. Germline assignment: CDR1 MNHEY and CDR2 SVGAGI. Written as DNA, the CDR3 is TGTGCCAGCAACCTCTGGGCCACGAACACCGGGGAGCTGTTTTTT. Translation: CASNLWATNTGELFF.

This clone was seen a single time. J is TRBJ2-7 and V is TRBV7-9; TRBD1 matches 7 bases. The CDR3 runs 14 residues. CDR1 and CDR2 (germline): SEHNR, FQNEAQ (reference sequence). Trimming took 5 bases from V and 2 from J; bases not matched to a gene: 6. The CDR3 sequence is CASSADRVAYEQYF. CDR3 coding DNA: TGTGCCAGCAGCGCAGACAGGGTGGCCTACGAGCAGTACTTC.

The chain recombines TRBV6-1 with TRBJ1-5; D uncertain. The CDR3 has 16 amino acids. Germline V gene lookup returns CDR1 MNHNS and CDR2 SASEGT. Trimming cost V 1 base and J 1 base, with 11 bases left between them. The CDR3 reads CASSEVLGNSNQPQHF. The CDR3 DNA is TGTGCCAGCAGTGAAGTGTTAGGGAACAGCAATCAGCCCCAGCATTTT.

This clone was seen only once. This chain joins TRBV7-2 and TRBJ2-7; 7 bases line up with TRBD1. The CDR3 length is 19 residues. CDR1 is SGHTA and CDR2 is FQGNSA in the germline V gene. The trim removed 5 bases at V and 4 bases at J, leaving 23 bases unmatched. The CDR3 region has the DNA TGTGCCAGCAGCGGTCCGATTCGGGGACAGTTTACTCTACTGTACGAGCAGTACTTC. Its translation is CASSGPIRGQFTLLYEQYF.

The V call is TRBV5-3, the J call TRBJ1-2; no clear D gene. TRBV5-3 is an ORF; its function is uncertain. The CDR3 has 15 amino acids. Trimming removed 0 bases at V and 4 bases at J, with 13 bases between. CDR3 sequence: CARSLAPDAGYGYTF. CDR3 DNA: TGTGCCAGAAGCTTGGCGCCGGATGCGGGCTATGGCTACACCTTC.

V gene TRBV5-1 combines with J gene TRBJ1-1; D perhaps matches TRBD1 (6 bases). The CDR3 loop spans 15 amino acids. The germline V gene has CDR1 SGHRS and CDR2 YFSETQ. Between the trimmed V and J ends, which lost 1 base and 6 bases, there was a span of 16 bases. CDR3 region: CASSLQGGGVAEAFF. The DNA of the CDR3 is TGCGCCAGCAGCTTGCAGGGAGGGGGAGTCGCTGAAGCTTTCTTT.

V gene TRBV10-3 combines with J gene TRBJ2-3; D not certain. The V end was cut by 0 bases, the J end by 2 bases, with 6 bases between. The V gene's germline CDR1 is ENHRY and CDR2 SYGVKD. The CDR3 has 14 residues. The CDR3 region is CAISESGNTDTQYF. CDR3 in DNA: TGTGCCATCAGTGAGTCTGGAAACACAGATACGCAGTATTTT.

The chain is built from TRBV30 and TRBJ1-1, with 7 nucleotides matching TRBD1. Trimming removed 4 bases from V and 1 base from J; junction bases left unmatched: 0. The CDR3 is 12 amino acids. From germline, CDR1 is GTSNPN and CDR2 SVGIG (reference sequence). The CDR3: CAWNRGNTEAFF. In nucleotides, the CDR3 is TGTGCCTGGAACAGGGGGAACACTGAAGCTTTCTTT. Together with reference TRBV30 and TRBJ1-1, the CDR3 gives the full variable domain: SQTIHQWPATLVQPVGSPLSLECTVEGTSNPNLYWYRQAAGRGLQLLFYSVGIGQISSEVPQNLSASRPQDRQFILSSKKLLLSDSGFYLCAWNRGNTEAFFGQGTRLTVV.

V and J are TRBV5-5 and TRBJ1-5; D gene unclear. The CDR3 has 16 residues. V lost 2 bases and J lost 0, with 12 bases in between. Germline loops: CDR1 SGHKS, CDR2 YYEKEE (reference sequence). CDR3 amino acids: CASSFTADPSNQPQHF. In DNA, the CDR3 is TGTGCCAGCAGCTTTACTGCTGATCCTAGCAATCAGCCCCAGCATTTT. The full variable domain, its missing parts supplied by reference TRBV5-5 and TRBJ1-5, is DAGVTQSPTHLIKTRGQQVTLRCSPISGHKSVSWYQQVLGQGPQFIFQYYEKEERGRGNFPDRFSARQFPNYSSELNVNALLLGDSALYLCASSFTADPSNQPQHFGDGTRLSIL.

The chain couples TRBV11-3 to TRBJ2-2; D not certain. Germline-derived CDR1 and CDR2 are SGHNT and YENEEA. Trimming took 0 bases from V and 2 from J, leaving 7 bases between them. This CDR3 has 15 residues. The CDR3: CASSLDPGNTGELFF. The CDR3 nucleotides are TGTGCCAGCAGCTTAGATCCCGGTAACACCGGGGAGCTGTTTTTT.

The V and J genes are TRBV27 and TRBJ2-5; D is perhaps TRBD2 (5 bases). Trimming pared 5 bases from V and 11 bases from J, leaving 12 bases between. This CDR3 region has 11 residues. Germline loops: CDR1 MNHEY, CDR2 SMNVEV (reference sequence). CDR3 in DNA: TGTGCCAGCAGTCATGGACTTGAGCAGTACTTC. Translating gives CASSHGLEQYF.